Sequencing of this T cell receptor beta chain was carried out in a study of T-cell reconstitution after alpha-beta-depleted transplantation in children. Unique molecular identifiers were incorporated when the TCRbeta library was constructed. TCRdb redid the calling of the PCR reads with MiXCR, one entry per CDR3 protein. Here the sample spans roughly 120,000 distinct CDR3 sequences, under 13% being singletons. The V gene's germline CDR1 is MGHDK and CDR2 SYGVNS. With 5 bases removed from V and 7 bases from J, the gap between germline ends came to 11 bases. This CDR3 spans 12 amino acids. This clonotype was detected many times.

The TCR comes from a human donor who donated a stem cell graft to a child with acute lymphoblastic leukemia. Sequencing was performed on PBMCs from the stem cell graft donor, taken from the stem cell graft. The V and J genes are TRBV25-1 and TRBJ1-1; D perhaps matches TRBD1 (6 bases). CDR3 sequence: CASSSQGGEAFF. CDR3 DNA: TGTGCCAGCAGTTCCCAAGGGGGTGAAGCTTTCTTT.